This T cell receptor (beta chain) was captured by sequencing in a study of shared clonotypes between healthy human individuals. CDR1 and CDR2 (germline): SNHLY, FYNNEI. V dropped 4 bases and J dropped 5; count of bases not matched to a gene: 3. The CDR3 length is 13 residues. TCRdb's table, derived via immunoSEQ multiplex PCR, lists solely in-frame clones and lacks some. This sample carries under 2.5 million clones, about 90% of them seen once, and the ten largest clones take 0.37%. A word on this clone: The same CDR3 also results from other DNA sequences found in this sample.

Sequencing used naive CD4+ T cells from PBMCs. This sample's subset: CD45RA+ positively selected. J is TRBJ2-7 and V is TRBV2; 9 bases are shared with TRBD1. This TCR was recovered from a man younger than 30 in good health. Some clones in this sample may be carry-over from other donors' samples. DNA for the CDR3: TGTGCCAGCAGTGGCGGGACAGGGAACGAGCAGTACTTC. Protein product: CASSGGTGNEQYF. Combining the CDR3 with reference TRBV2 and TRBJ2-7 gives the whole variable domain EPEVTQTPSHQVTQMGQEVILRCVPISNHLYFYWYRQILGQKVEFLVSFYNNEISEKSEIFDDQFSVERPDGSNFTLKIRSTKLEDSAMYFCASSGGTGNEQYFGPGTRLTVT.